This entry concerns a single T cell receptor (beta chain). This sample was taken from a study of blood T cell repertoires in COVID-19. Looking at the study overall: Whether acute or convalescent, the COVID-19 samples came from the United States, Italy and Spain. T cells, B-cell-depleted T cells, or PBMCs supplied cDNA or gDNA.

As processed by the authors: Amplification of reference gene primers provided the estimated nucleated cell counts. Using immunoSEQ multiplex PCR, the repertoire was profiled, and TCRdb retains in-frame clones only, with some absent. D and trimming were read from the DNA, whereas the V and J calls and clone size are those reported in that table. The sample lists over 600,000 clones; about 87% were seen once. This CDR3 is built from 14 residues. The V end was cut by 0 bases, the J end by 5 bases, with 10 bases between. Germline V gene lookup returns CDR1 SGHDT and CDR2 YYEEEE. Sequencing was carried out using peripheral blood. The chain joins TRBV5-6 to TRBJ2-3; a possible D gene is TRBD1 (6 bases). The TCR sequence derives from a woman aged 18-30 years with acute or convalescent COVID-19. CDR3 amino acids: CASSLGGGLDTQYF. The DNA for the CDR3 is TGTGCCAGCAGCTTGGGAGGGGGTCTAGATACGCAGTATTTT.